The clone carrying this T cell receptor beta chain has only a few counts. Its antigen is not identified. This specimen comes from a study of CD8 T cells in ankylosing spondylitis. Findings of the study overall: CD8+ disease-linked clones were present at relatively low frequencies in blood. Significant enrichment of disease-linked clones was reported in matched ankylosing spondylitis synovial fluid. Ankylosing spondylitis blood appeared to be characterized by a TCR beta motif of several highly homologous variants.

Germline-derived CDR1 and CDR2 are SQVTM and ANQGSEA. The CDR3 has 13 residues. V lost 4 bases, J lost 6 bases, and 13 bases lay in between. Quantitative 5'-RACE with molecular barcodes produced the TCR beta libraries. One entry per CDR3 protein results from TCRdb running MiXCR on the 5' RACE reads. The profile shows hundreds of thousands of distinct CDR3 sequences, about 15% of them singletons. V gene TRBV29-1 combines with J gene TRBJ2-1, with D maybe TRBD2 (6 bases). The sequenced sample was blood, either unsorted or a sorted T cell fraction (not recorded which). The receptor's source is a male donor with ankylosing spondylitis. The CDR3 loop reads CSVGTTRSNEQFF. CDR3 nucleotide sequence: TGCAGCGTTGGGACTACCCGTTCCAATGAGCAGTTCTTC.